The 24 T cell receptor beta chains below were found in one sample sequenced in a study of T cells in tuberculosis (dated by TCRdb to 2016 to 2019). The library was built by means of the immunoSEQ multiplex PCR assay. This is the immuneACCESS table as TCRdb keeps it, with only in-frame sequences that have V and J called. A part of the clones is gone; compared with another copy, unresolved V genes explain less than half, and the rest is unexplained. In all, the sample holds around 35,000 clones, and over 90% of those were seen once. The ten largest account for 6.5% to 9% of the sample. The material sequenced was PBMCs. All receptors come from a donor aged 10-30 years with latent tuberculosis or without tuberculosis infection.

V is TRBV5-1 and J is TRBJ2-3; D unresolved. V lost 2 bases to trimming and J lost 3 bases, with 4 bases between them. Germline lookup yields CDR1 SGHRS and CDR2 YFSETQ. The CDR3 consists of 12 residues. CDR3 protein: CASSFSTDTQYF. DNA of the CDR3: TGCGCCAGCAGCTTTTCAACAGATACGCAGTATTTT.

This clone showed up just once. The V and J genes are TRBV9 and TRBJ1-2; D remains unclear. Per the germline V gene, CDR1 is SGDLS and CDR2 is YYNGEE. CDR3 length: 14 amino acids. V was cut by 3 bases and J by 6 bases, with 15 bases left in between. DNA for the CDR3: TGTGCCAGCAGCGCTCGCAGCCGGGGAGATGGCTACACCTTC. Its translation: CASSARSRGDGYTF.

This chain joins TRBV9 and TRBJ2-7; 9 bases are shared with TRBD1. Germline lookup yields CDR1 SGDLS and CDR2 YYNGEE. The CDR3 is 17 residues long. V gave up 0 bases and J gave up 6 bases; unmatched junction bases: 13. CDR3 loop: CASSVDSRLGTGLEQYF. The CDR3 DNA follows: TGTGCCAGCAGCGTAGATTCTCGGTTGGGGACAGGGCTCGAGCAGTACTTC.

The rearrangement uses TRBV28 and TRBJ2-1; maybe TRBD2 (5 bases). Germline V CDR1 and CDR2: MDHEN, SYDVKM. The CDR3 loop spans 13 amino acids. V was pared by 6 bases and J by 6 bases, with 12 bases between. The CDR3 DNA follows: TGTGCCAGCAGCACTACCGGGGTCAATGAGCAGTTCTTC. Its protein is CASSTTGVNEQFF.

This chain uses TRBV30 with TRBJ2-2; 15 nucleotides line up with TRBD2. The CDR3 spans 17 residues. J was trimmed by 7 bases and V by 2 bases; bases with no gene match: 8. Germline CDR1 is GTSNPN and CDR2 is SVGIG (reference sequence). CDR3 DNA: TGTGCCTGGAGTCGGACTAGCGGGGGGGCCGGTTTCGGGGAGCTGTTTTTT. This translates into CAWSRTSGGAGFGELFF.

The chain recombines TRBV30 with TRBJ1-4; 8 bases map to TRBD1. V was clipped by 4 bases and J by 8 bases; unmatched bases: 12. This CDR3 has 15 amino acids. The germline V gene has CDR1 GTSNPN and CDR2 SVGIG (reference sequence). CDR3 in amino acids: CAWNGQGGPREKLFF. The CDR3 DNA is TGTGCCTGGAATGGACAGGGTGGTCCCAGGGAAAAACTGTTTTTT.

This clone has a handful of counts. The chain couples TRBV5-1 to TRBJ2-7; perhaps TRBD1 as D (5 bases). The ends were cut back, 4 bases at V and 3 bases at J, with 17 bases in the middle. Germline V lookup: CDR1 SGHRS, CDR2 YFSETQ. The CDR3 extends over 15 amino acids. CDR3 protein: CASSVDSWTYYEQYF. The CDR3 DNA reads TGCGCCAGCAGCGTTGACAGTTGGACCTACTACGAGCAGTACTTC.

This clone has a handful of counts. A read error may produce the germline difference seen at one junction end. The V gene is TRBV2, the J gene TRBJ1-2; D ambiguous. CDR1 is SNHLY and CDR2 is FYNNEI in the germline V gene. The CDR3 consists of 8 residues. The CDR3 reads CASSGGLF. CDR3 DNA: TGTGCCAGCAGTGGTGGTCTATTC.

The CDR3 reads CAISVEDLMNTEAFF. The CDR3 DNA reads TGTGCCATCAGTGTTGAAGACTTGATGAACACTGAAGCTTTCTTT. The rearrangement links TRBV10-3 to TRBJ1-1, with D unresolved. The length of the CDR3 is 15 residues. Germline V gene data show CDR1 as ENHRY and CDR2 as SYGVKD. The V and J ends lost 4 bases and 0 bases respectively, with 12 bases between them.

The chain links TRBV30 to TRBJ2-7, with a possible D match to TRBD2 (5 bases). The CDR3 length is 12 residues. The ends were cut back, 1 base at V and 11 bases at J, with 15 bases in the middle. CDR1 and CDR2 from the germline V gene are GTSNPN and SVGIG (reference sequence). The CDR3 region has the DNA TGTGCCTGGAGTGACCGAACAACGAGGGAGTACTTC. This translates into CAWSDRTTREYF.

The gene calls are TRBV5-4 and TRBJ2-7; 7 positions agree with TRBD1. V dropped 0 bases and J dropped 5; count of bases not matched to a gene: 5. This CDR3 contains 14 residues. The germline V gene has CDR1 SGHNT and CDR2 YYREEE (reference sequence). CDR3 in amino acids: CASSLEGAGHEQYF. The CDR3, as DNA: TGTGCCAGCAGCTTGGAGGGGGCCGGTCACGAGCAGTACTTC.

The rearrangement joins TRBV18 to TRBJ1-2, with 10 nucleotides matching TRBD1. Germline-derived CDR1 and CDR2 are KGHSH and LQKENI. Unmatched junction bases numbered 9, after V lost 4 bases and J lost 4 bases. The CDR3 totals 16 residues. The CDR3 DNA reads TGTGCCAGCTCACTCGCCCGGGACAGGGGTTTCTATGGCTACACCTTC. Protein sequence: CASSLARDRGFYGYTF.

The chain joins TRBV6-1 to TRBJ2-7, with 10 bases fitting TRBD1. CDR3 length equals 18 residues. Trimming removed 4 bases from V and 5 bases from J; junction bases left unmatched: 17. The germline V gene has CDR1 MNHNS and CDR2 SASEGT. Here the CDR3 reads CASSGRTGGIVAGNEQYF. In nucleotides, the CDR3 is TGTGCCAGCAGTGGGCGGACAGGGGGTATAGTCGCTGGGAACGAGCAGTACTTC.

The chain couples TRBV2 to TRBJ1-1; 9 positions match TRBD1. The germline V gene has CDR1 SNHLY and CDR2 FYNNEI. The CDR3 loop spans 13 amino acids. The J segment lost 8 bases and the V segment lost 3 bases, leaving 4 bases of the junction unmatched. CDR3 bases: TGTGCCAGCAGTGAGACCGGGACAGGGGAAGCTTTCTTT. This translates into CASSETGTGEAFF.

This clone was detected only once. V and J are TRBV6-5 and TRBJ1-2; D may be TRBD1 (5 bases). The CDR3 has 12 amino acids. Germline V lookup: CDR1 MNHEY, CDR2 SVGAGI. V lost 8 bases and J 7 bases, leaving 14 bases between the germline ends. The CDR3 DNA is TGTGCCAGCCTCTCGCCGGGGGGTGGCTACACCTTC. Encoded protein: CASLSPGGGYTF.

This clone occurred once. The chain joins TRBV6-5 to TRBJ2-7; D remains ambiguous. This CDR3 contains 15 residues. V was shortened by 2 bases and J by 3 bases, with 14 bases between the two germline ends. Germline V lookup: CDR1 MNHEY, CDR2 SVGAGI. The CDR3 coding sequence is TGTGCCAGCAGTTACACACACGTAAACCGCTACGAGCAGTACTTC. This sequence encodes CASSYTHVNRYEQYF.

The chain couples TRBV5-1 to TRBJ2-1, with TRBD2 matching 12 bases. Trimming removed 0 bases from V and 8 bases from J; junction bases left unmatched: 3. The germline V gene has CDR1 SGHRS and CDR2 YFSETQ. CDR3 length: 15 amino acids. The CDR3 spells CASSLELAGGDEQFF. CDR3 DNA sequence: TGCGCCAGCAGCTTGGAACTAGCGGGGGGTGATGAGCAGTTCTTC.

This clone qualifies as medium-sized. This chain links TRBV10-1 with TRBJ2-7, with D tentatively TRBD1 (6 bases). The CDR3 covers 13 residues. V was pared by 6 bases and J by 6 bases, with 15 bases between. Germline V gene data show CDR1 as WNHNN and CDR2 as SYGVQD (reference sequence). As DNA, the CDR3 is TGCGCCAGCAGCCCGAGCCCCAGGGGCGAGCAGTACTTC. Amino acid sequence: CASSPSPRGEQYF.

This sequence joins TRBV6-1 and TRBJ1-5; D possibly corresponds to TRBD1 (5 bases). Germline CDR1 reads MNHNS; CDR2 reads SASEGT. The CDR3 spans 18 residues. V was trimmed by 2 bases and J by 4 bases, leaving 21 bases between them. The CDR3 sequence: CASSEPWTSPSLNQPQHF. Here the CDR3 DNA reads TGTGCCAGCAGTGAACCCTGGACAAGTCCGAGCCTAAATCAGCCCCAGCATTTT.

This clone was seen only once. This chain links TRBV5-1 with TRBJ1-1; D is undetermined. The CDR3 runs to 13 residues. The V gene's germline CDR1 is SGHRS and CDR2 YFSETQ. The germline V and J ends were trimmed by 0 bases and 2 bases, with 5 bases remaining between them. The CDR3 loop reads CASSLDVNTEAFF. The CDR3 bases are TGCGCCAGCAGCTTGGATGTAAACACTGAAGCTTTCTTT.

This clone was seen only a few times. V is TRBV2 and J is TRBJ2-2; 8 bases line up with TRBD1. V gave up 4 bases and J gave up 7 bases; unmatched junction bases: 8. This CDR3 is built from 15 residues. The germline CDR1 and CDR2 sequences are SNHLY and FYNNEI. In DNA, the CDR3 is TGTGCCAGCAGTGGTCGGCAGGGGGCTGGCGGGGAGCTGTTTTTT. Translated: CASSGRQGAGGELFF.

The chain is built from TRBV19 and TRBJ1-3; D is possibly TRBD1 (5 bases). Per the germline V gene, CDR1 is LNHDA and CDR2 is SQIVND (reference sequence). V was cut by 7 bases and J by 4 bases, with 17 bases left in between. The CDR3 has 15 residues. The DNA of the CDR3 is TGTGCCAGTAACTTCGACAGCACCCCCGGAAACACCATATATTTT. This sequence encodes CASNFDSTPGNTIYF.

The chain joins TRBV5-5 to TRBJ1-2, with unresolved D. The CDR3 runs to 13 residues. The ends were cut back, 2 bases at V and 1 base at J, with 6 bases in the middle. CDR1 is SGHKS and CDR2 is YYEKEE in the germline V gene (reference sequence). CDR3 loop: CASSFTSNYGYTF. CDR3 DNA sequence: TGTGCCAGCAGCTTCACAAGTAACTATGGCTACACCTTC. The full variable domain, completed using reference TRBV5-5 and TRBJ1-2, is DAGVTQSPTHLIKTRGQQVTLRCSPISGHKSVSWYQQVLGQGPQFIFQYYEKEERGRGNFPDRFSARQFPNYSSELNVNALLLGDSALYLCASSFTSNYGYTFGSGTRLTVV.

This clone was found once. V usage is TRBV11-2 and J usage is TRBJ2-7; D unclear. CDR3 size: 12 residues. Looked up from germline, CDR1 is SGHAT and CDR2 is FQNNGV. Trimming removed 3 bases at V and 2 bases at J, with 5 bases between. The chain's CDR3 is CASSFGTYEQYF. The DNA for the CDR3 is TGTGCCAGCAGCTTTGGCACCTACGAGCAGTACTTC.